This TCR beta chain was recorded in a study of high-grade serous ovarian cancer treatment subgroups. Measured with immunoSEQ multiplex PCR; TCRdb has only the in-frame clones, and not every one. The data hold around 15,000 clones, with about 90% observed a single time. Tumor samples were taken before definitive surgery or chemotherapy. This TCR derives from a human donor with high-grade serous ovarian cancer. Source material: tumor tissue.

The CDR3 coding sequence is TGTGCCAGCAGCTTGGTTGGGACACCGAACACTGAAGCTTTCTTT. Its translation is CASSLVGTPNTEAFF. The chain has TRBV5-6 and TRBJ1-1, with a weak D call TRBD1 (6 bases). This CDR3 is 15 amino acids long. Germline assignment: CDR1 SGHDT and CDR2 YYEEEE. Deletions cut 0 bases from V and 1 base from J, with 10 bases between.